Included here is one TCR beta chain sequence, with context. Its matching antigen is unknown. The CDR3 runs 15 residues. The germline V gene encodes CDR1 ENHRY and CDR2 SYGVKD. The assay was immunoSEQ multiplex PCR, and TCRdb's table has in-frame clones only and misses some. This table has hundreds of thousands of clones, more than 95% appearing once. This specimen comes from a study of shared clonotypes between healthy human individuals. Study outcomes and limitations: Shared clonotypes across all four donors exceeded non-shared ones in generation probability.

This receptor was obtained from a woman aged 25-40 years in good health. The chain has TRBV10-3 and TRBJ2-5; 10 bases are shared with TRBD2. The end of the DNA is better explained by TRBJ2-7, so the J call may be wrong. Sample: naive CD4+ T cells sorted from blood. The sample's subset: CD45RA+ positively selected. CDR3 loop: CAIAPLAGVTYEQYF. The CDR3 nucleotides read TGTGCCATCGCCCCCCTAGCGGGAGTCACCTACGAGCAGTACTTC.